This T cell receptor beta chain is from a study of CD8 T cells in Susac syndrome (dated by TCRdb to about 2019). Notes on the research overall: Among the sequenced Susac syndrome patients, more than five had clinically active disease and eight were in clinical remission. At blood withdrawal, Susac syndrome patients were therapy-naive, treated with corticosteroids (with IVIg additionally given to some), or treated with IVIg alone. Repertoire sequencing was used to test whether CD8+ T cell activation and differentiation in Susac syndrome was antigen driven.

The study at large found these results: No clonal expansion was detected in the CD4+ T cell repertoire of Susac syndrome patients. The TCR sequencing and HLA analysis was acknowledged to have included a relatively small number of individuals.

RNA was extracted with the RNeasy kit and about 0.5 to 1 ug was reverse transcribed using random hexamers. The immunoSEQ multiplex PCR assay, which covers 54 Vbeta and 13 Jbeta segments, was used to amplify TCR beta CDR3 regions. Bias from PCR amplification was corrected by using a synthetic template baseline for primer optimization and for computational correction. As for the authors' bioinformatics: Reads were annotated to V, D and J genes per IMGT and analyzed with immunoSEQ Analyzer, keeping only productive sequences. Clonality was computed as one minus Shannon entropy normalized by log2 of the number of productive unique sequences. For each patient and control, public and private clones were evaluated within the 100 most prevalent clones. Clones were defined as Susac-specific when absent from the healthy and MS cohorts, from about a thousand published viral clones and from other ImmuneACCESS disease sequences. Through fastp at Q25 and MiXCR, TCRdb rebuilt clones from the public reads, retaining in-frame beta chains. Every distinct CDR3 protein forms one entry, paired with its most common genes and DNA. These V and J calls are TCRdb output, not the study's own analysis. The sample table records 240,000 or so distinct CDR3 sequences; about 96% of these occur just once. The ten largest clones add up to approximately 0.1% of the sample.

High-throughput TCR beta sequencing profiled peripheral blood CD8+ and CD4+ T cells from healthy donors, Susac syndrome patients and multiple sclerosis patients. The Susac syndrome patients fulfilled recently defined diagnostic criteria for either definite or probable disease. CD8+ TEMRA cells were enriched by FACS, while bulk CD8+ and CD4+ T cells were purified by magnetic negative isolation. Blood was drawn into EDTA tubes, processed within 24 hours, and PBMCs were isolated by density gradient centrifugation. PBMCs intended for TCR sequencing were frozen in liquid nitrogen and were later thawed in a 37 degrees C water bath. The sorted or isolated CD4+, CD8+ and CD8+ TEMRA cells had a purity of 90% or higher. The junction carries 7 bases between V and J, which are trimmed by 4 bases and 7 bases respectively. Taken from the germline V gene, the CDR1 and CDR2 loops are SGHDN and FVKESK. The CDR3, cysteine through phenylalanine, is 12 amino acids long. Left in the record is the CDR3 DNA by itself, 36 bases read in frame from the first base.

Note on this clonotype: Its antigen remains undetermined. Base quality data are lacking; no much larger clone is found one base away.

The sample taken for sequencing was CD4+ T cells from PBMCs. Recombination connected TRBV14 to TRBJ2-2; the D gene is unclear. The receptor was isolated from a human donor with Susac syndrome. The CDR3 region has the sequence CASSPWDGELFF. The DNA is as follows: TGTGCCAGCAGCCCCTGGGACGGGGAGCTGTTTTTT.